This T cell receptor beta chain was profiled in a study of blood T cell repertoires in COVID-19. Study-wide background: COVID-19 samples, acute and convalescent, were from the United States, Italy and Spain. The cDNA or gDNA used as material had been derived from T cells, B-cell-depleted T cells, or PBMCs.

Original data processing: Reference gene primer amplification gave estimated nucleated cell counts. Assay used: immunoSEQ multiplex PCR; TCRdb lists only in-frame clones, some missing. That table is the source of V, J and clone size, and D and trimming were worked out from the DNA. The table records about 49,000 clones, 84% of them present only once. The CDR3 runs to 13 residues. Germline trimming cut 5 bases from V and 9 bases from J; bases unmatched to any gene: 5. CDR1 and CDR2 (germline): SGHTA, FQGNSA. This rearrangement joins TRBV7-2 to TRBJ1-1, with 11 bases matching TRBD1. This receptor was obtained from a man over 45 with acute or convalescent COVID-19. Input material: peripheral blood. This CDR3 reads CASSQDRGRKAFF. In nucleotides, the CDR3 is TGTGCCAGCAGCCAGGACAGGGGGCGCAAAGCTTTCTTT.